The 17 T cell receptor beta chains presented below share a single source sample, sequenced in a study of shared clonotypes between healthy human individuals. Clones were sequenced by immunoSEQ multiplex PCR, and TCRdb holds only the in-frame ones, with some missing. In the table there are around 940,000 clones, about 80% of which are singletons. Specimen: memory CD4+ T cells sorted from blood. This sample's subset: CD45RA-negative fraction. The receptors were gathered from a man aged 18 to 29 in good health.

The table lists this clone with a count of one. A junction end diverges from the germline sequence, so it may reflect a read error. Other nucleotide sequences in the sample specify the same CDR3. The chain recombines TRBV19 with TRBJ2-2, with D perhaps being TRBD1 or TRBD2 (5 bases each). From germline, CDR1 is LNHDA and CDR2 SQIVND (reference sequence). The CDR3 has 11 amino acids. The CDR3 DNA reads TGTGCCAGTAGTATAATAGGGGAGTTGTTTTTT. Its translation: CASSIIGELFF.

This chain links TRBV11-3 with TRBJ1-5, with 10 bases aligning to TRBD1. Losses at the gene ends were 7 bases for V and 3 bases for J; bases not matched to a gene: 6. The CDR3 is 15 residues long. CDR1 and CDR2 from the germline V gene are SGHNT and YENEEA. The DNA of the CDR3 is TGTGCCAGCACCCCGACAGGGGGCAACAATCAGCCCCAGCATTTT. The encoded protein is CASTPTGGNNQPQHF.

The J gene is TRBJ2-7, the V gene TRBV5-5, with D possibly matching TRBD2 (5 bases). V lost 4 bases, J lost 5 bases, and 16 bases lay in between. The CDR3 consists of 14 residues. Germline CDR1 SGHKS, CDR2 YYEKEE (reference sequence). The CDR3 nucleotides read TGTGCCAGCAGCCCACTTAGCGAGGGTAACGAGCAGTACTTC. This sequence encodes CASSPLSEGNEQYF.

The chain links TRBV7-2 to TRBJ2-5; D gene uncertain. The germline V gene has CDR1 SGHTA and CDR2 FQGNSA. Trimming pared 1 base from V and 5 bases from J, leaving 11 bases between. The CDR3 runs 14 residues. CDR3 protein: CASSLERLSETQYF. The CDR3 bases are TGTGCCAGCAGCTTAGAGAGATTGAGCGAGACCCAGTACTTC. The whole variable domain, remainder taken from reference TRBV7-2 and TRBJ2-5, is GAGVSQSPSNKVTEKGKDVELRCDPISGHTALYWYRQSLGQGLEFLIYFQGNSAPDKSGLPSDRFSAERTGGSVSTLTIQRTQQEDSAVYLCASSLERLSETQYFGPGTRLLVL.

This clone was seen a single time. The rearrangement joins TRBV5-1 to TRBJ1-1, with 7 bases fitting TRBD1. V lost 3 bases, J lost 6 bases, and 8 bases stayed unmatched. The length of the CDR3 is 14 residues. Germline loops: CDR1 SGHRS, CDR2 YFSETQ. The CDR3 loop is CASSSGGIGAEAFF. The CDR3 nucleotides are TGCGCCAGCAGCTCAGGGGGAATCGGGGCTGAAGCTTTCTTT.

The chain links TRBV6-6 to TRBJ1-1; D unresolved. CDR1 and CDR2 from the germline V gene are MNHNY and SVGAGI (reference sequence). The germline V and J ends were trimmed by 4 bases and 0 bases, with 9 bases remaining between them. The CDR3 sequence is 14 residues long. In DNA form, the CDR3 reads TGTGCCAGCAGTTCAGGAGGGATGAACACTGAAGCTTTCTTT. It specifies CASSSGGMNTEAFF.

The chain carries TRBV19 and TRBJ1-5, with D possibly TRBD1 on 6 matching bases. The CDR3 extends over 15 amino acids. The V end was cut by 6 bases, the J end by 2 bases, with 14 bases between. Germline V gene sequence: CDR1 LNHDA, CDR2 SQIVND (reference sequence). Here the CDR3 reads CASSPGQSGNQPQHF. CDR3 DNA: TGTGCCAGTAGCCCCGGACAGTCTGGCAATCAGCCCCAGCATTTT.

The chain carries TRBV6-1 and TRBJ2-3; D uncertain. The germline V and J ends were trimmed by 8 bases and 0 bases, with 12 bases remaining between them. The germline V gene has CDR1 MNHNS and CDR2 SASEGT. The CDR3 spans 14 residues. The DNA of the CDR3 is TGTGCCAGCCTTGGGTTGGTTAGCACAGATACGCAGTATTTT. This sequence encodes CASLGLVSTDTQYF.

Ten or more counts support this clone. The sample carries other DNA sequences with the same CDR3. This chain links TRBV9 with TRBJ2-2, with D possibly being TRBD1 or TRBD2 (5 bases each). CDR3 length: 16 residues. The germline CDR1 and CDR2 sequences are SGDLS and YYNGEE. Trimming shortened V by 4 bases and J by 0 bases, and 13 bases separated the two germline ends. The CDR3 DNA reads TGTGCCAGCAGCCCTCGGGACCGGACGAACACCGGGGAGCTGTTTTTT. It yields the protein CASSPRDRTNTGELFF.

CDR3 bases: TGCGCCAGCAGTAGCGGGGGAAATACAGATACGCAGTATTTT. Protein sequence: CASSSGGNTDTQYF. V and J are TRBV5-1 and TRBJ2-3; TRBD2 matches at 9 bases. Germline V gives CDR1 SGHRS, CDR2 YFSETQ. V gave up 5 bases and J gave up 3 bases; unmatched junction bases: 4. This CDR3 contains 14 residues. The full variable domain, in which reference TRBV5-1 and TRBJ2-3 provide the parts outside the CDR3, is KAGVTQTPRYLIKTRGQQVTLSCSPISGHRSVSWYQQTPGQGLQFLFEYFSETQRNKGNFPGRFSGRQFSNSRSEMNVSTLELGDSALYLCASSSGGNTDTQYFGPGTRLTVL.

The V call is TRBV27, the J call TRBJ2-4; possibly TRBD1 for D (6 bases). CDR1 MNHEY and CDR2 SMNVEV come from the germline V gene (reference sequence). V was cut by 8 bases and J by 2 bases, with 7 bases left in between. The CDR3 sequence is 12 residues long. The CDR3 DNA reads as TGTGCCAGCGGACAGACCAAAAACATTCAGTACTTC. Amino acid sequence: CASGQTKNIQYF.

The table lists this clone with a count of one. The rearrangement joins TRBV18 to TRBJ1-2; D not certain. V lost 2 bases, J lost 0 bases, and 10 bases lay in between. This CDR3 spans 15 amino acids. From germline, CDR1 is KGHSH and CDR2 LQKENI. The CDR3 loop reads CASSPEVSANYGYTF. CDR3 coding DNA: TGTGCCAGCTCACCAGAGGTTTCAGCTAACTATGGCTACACCTTC.

CDR3 DNA sequence: TGTGCCAGCAGACAGAAAGAGACCCAGTACTTC. Protein product: CASRQKETQYF. The J gene is TRBJ2-5, the V gene TRBV11-2; D not certain. Germline V gene sequence: CDR1 SGHAT, CDR2 FQNNGV. V lost 6 bases to trimming and J lost 3 bases, with 5 bases between them. The CDR3 consists of 11 residues. The full variable domain, completed using reference TRBV11-2 and TRBJ2-5, is EAGVAQSPRYKIIEKRQSVAFWCNPISGHATLYWYQQILGQGPKLLIQFQNNGVVDDSQLPKDRFSAERLKGVDSTLKIQPAKLEDSAVYLCASRQKETQYFGPGTRLLVL.

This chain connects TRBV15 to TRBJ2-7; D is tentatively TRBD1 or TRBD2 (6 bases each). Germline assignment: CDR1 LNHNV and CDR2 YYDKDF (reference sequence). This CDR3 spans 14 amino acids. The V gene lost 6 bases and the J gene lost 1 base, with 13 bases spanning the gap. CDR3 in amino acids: CATRQQGGSYEQYF. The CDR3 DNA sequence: TGTGCCACCAGACAACAGGGAGGTTCCTACGAGCAGTACTTC.

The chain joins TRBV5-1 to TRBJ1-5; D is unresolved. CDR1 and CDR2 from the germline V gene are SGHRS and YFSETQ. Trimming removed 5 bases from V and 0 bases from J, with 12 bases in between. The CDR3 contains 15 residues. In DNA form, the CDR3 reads TGCGCCAGCAGGGAGACACTAGATAGCAATCAGCCCCAGCATTTT. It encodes CASRETLDSNQPQHF.

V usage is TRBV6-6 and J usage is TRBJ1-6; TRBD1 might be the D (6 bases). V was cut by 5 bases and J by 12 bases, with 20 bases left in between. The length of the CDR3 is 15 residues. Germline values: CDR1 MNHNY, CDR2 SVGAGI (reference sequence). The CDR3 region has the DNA TGTGCCAGCAGTCAGACAGGTTTGGGGTTAGGACCCCTCCACTTT. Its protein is CASSQTGLGLGPLHF.

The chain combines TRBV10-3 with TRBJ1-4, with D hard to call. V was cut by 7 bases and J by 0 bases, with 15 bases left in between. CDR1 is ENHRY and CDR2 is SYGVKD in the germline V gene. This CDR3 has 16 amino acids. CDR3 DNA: TGTGCCATCAAGAGGACCAACCATTCAACTAATGAAAAACTGTTTTTT. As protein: CAIKRTNHSTNEKLFF.